The next 5 T cell receptor beta chains were all read from a single sample in a study of shared clonotypes between healthy human individuals. Here immunoSEQ multiplex PCR was the method, and the copy in TCRdb shows in-frame clones only, minus some. The repertoire holds 2 million to 2.5 million clones, with roughly 90% as singletons. The sequencing sample was made of naive CD4+ T cells from PBMCs. Subset indicated: CD45RA+ positively selected. The receptors shown here come from a man between 18 and 29 years old in good health. Some clones in this sample may be carry-over from other donors' samples.

The chain employs TRBV14 and TRBJ2-2; D gene ambiguous. The V end was cut by 3 bases, the J end by 5 bases, with 7 bases between. Germline CDR1 is SGHDN and CDR2 is FVKESK. This CDR3 spans 13 amino acids. The CDR3 DNA reads as TGTGCCAGCAGCCAGCAGCGTACCGGGGAGCTGTTTTTT. Translating it yields CASSQQRTGELFF. Filled out from reference TRBV14 and TRBJ2-2, the complete variable domain reads EAGVTQFPSHSVIEKGQTVTLRCDPISGHDNLYWYRRVMGKEIKFLLHFVKESKQDESGMPNNRFLAERTGGTYSTLKVQPAELEDSGVYFCASSQQRTGELFFGEGSRLTVL.

J is TRBJ2-5 and V is TRBV18, with 8 bases fitting TRBD2. CDR3 length: 15 residues. The V gene end was trimmed by 6 bases and the J gene end by 5 bases; junction bases not matched to a gene: 11. Germline V gives CDR1 KGHSH, CDR2 LQKENI. In DNA form, the CDR3 reads TGTGCCAGCTCGCCCCTCCGACTAGCGAGTGAGACCCAGTACTTC. Its protein is CASSPLRLASETQYF.

The chain couples TRBV5-1 to TRBJ2-1; TRBD2 matches at 7 bases. V trimming: 4 bases; J trimming: 5 bases; junction bases outside the gene matches: 6. The CDR3 runs 14 residues. The germline V gene has CDR1 SGHRS and CDR2 YFSETQ. DNA for the CDR3: TGCGCCAGCAGCGCGCTAGCGGCGAACAATGAGCAGTTCTTC. Protein sequence: CASSALAANNEQFF.

This clone is a singleton in its sample. This CDR3 is also generated by other DNA sequences in the sample. This sequence joins TRBV5-1 and TRBJ2-7, with 9 bases matching TRBD2. V gave up 8 bases and J gave up 3 bases; unmatched junction bases: 6. CDR3 length: 13 residues. Germline lookup yields CDR1 SGHRS and CDR2 YFSETQ. The DNA of the CDR3 is TGCGCCAGTAGAGCGGGGGGTGACTACGAGCAGTACTTC. Its protein product is CASRAGGDYEQYF.

The chain joins TRBV11-2 to TRBJ2-2; TRBD1 might be the D (7 bases). The ends were cut back, 6 bases at V and 1 base at J, with 24 bases in the middle. Germline assignment: CDR1 SGHAT and CDR2 FQNNGV. The CDR3 spans 19 residues. The CDR3 here is CASRTVLGGGRRNTGELFF. CDR3 bases: TGTGCCAGCAGGACCGTCCTTGGAGGGGGCAGAAGGAACACCGGGGAGCTGTTTTTT.